This T cell receptor beta chain was recorded in a study of technical replicates of blood from a handful of donors. Repertoires were generated with immunoSEQ multiplex PCR, while TCRdb's copy carries only in-frame clones and drops some. The sample holds roughly 15,000 clones, roughly 84% seen once. J was trimmed by 2 bases and V by 5 bases; bases with no gene match: 3. Germline values: CDR1 GTSNPN, CDR2 SVGIG (reference sequence). The CDR3 spans 13 residues. This chain uses TRBV30 with TRBJ2-3, with 8 bases identical to TRBD2. Sequencing was performed on PBMCs. The TCR comes from a human donor in good health. In DNA, the CDR3 is TGTGCCTGGTGGCGGGGGGTCACAGATACGCAGTATTTT. Amino acid sequence: CAWWRGVTDTQYF.